In this sample, the clone carrying this TCR beta chain turned up a few times. Its cognate antigen is unknown. Donors contributed one heparinised blood draw apiece, averaging roughly 100 mL. Expressed TCRB transcripts got sequenced, as all isolated RNA was reverse transcribed. Sequencing was performed with immunoSEQ multiplex PCR; in TCRdb, only in-frame clones are kept and a portion is missing. The sample shows roughly 700,000 clones, 13% of them seen only once. The V end was cut by 0 bases, the J end by 4 bases, with 15 bases between. Germline V gives CDR1 MNHNS, CDR2 SASEGT. The CDR3 is 16 residues long. This specimen belongs to a study of beta chain features in type 1 diabetes. The wider study: All of the samples together had 107,917,701 sorted cells examined.

General observations from the study: TCRB CDR3s were moderately but significantly shorter in Type 1 diabetes patients in all four CD4+ subsets. Across patients, naive, central memory and Treg TCRB repertoires exhibited apparently greater similarity than was observed across healthy donors. Because the template was cDNA, high-expressing cells might be over-represented.

This sequence was found in a young man with type 1 diabetes. The sequencing sample was made of naive CD4+ T cells from blood. The chain links TRBV6-1 to TRBJ2-5, with a weak D call TRBD2 (6 bases). The CDR3 is CASSEAGRGGRETQYF. In DNA form, the CDR3 reads TGTGCCAGCAGTGAAGCGGGGCGGGGCGGAAGAGAGACCCAGTACTTC.